This T cell receptor beta chain was recovered during a study of regulatory T cells in long-lasting Graves disease. This clonotype was detected many times. Libraries of TCR beta came from iRepertoire HTBI primers plus Arm-PCR of CDR3 regions. Via MiXCR, TCRdb re-called the multiplex PCR reads, giving one row per CDR3 protein. The sample shows 500,000 to 700,000 distinct CDR3 sequences, roughly 15% of them seen only once. Trimming cost V 6 bases and J 6 bases, with 15 bases left between them. The germline gives CDR1 LNHDA, CDR2 SQIVND (reference sequence). The CDR3 consists of 14 residues. Time point noted: newly diagnosed GD, antithyroid drugs for less than 3 months. The TCR library used RNA extracted from PBMCs. It was by American Thyroid Association guidelines that Graves' disease was diagnosed. The same sample was also used in a study of T cells in Graves' hyperthyroidism and ophthalmopathy.

This receptor was obtained from a woman in her 30s with Graves disease. This chain uses TRBV19 with TRBJ1-5, with D possibly matching TRBD1 (5 bases). Sequences were derived from peripheral blood mononuclear cells (PBMCs), sampled at new diagnosis, from a patient treated with antithyroid drugs. CDR3 bases: TGTGCCAGTAGCTACAGGACCATATTTCAGCCCCAGCATTTT. Its translation is CASSYRTIFQPQHF.